A single sample is the source of the 12 T cell receptor beta chains below, sequenced in a study of T cells in Graves' hyperthyroidism and ophthalmopathy (dated by TCRdb to about 2019). Libraries came from multiplex PCR. Instrument on record: Illumina HiSeq 2000. TCR beta CDR3 regions were amplified from RNA transcripts. The TCR CDR3 was subjected to a first round of RT-PCR using the HTBI primer set and the Qiagen OneStep RT-PCR kit. TCRdb applied fastp at Q25 and MiXCR to the public reads, then kept only in-frame beta chains. Each record represents a unique CDR3 protein, reported with the most common genes and DNA among its rows. Counted in this sample were some 460,000 distinct CDR3 sequences; less than 20% of them appeared once. The ten largest clones capture roughly 8% of the sample. Specimen: blood. The receptor source for this set is a woman aged 18-29 years with Graves' hyperthyroidism.

The table lists this clonotype with many counts. The rearrangement joins TRBV6-2 or TRBV6-3 to TRBJ2-1; TRBD2 matches at 13 bases. In germline, CDR1 is MNHEY, CDR2 SVGEGT. Trimming cost V 7 bases and J 7 bases; bases outside gene matches: 7. The CDR3 contains 15 residues. Written as DNA, the CDR3 is TGTGCCAGCAATCCTCGGACTAGCGGGAGAAATGAGCAGTTCTTC. Residues: CASNPRTSGRNEQFF.

This clonotype has at least ten counts. This rearrangement joins TRBV7-9 to TRBJ1-2; D ambiguous. Germline V gives CDR1 SEHNR, CDR2 FQNEAQ (reference sequence). V was trimmed by 3 bases and J by 4 bases, leaving 12 bases between them. The CDR3 sequence is 14 residues long. The CDR3 nucleotides are TGTGCCAGCAGCTTGCCGTCAGGAGCCTATGGCTACACCTTC. It encodes CASSLPSGAYGYTF.

With regard to this clonotype: Possible read error: a much larger clone is one base away. The chain combines TRBV2 with TRBJ1-4; D is possibly TRBD1 (5 bases). V lost 10 bases and J lost 7, with 13 bases in between. The CDR3 spans 12 residues. Germline loops: CDR1 SNHLY, CDR2 FYNNEI. CDR3 residues: CATRQNSEKLFF. The CDR3 DNA follows: TGTGCCACTCGACAGAACAGTGAAAAACTGTTTTTT. Filled out from reference TRBV2 and TRBJ1-4, the complete variable domain reads EPEVTQTPSHQVTQMGQEVILRCVPISNHLYFYWYRQILGQKVEFLVSFYNNEISEKSEIFDDQFSVERPDGSNFTLKIRSTKLEDSAMYFCATRQNSEKLFFGSGTQLSVL.

This clonotype appeared a few times. The chain employs TRBV6-9 and TRBJ1-6; D gene unclear. The CDR3 consists of 12 residues. Deletions cut 7 bases from V and 7 bases from J, with 8 bases between. CDR1 is MNHGY, CDR2 SVAAGI, per germline. The CDR3 sequence: CASNTVNSPLHF. DNA for the CDR3: TGTGCCAGCAACACAGTAAATTCACCCCTCCACTTT.

This clonotype occurred many times. The V call is TRBV12-3 or TRBV12-4, the J call TRBJ2-3; D unresolved. There are 15 residues in the CDR3. Trimming left V 7 bases short and J 0 bases short, with 14 bases between. DNA for the CDR3: TGTGCCAGCACCCCGACTCTCGCTAGCACAGATACGCAGTATTTT. Translated, it gives CASTPTLASTDTQYF.

This clonotype was seen at least ten times. The chain links TRBV10-2 to TRBJ1-6, with no clear D. The CDR3 is 17 residues long. The V gene lost 5 bases and the J gene lost 8 bases, with 22 bases spanning the gap. Germline loops: CDR1 WSHSY, CDR2 SAAADI. The CDR3, as DNA: TGCGCCAGCAGTAGCTCCCACCCAAGGAGGTGGGATTCACCCCTCCACTTT. This translates into CASSSSHPRRWDSPLHF.

J is TRBJ1-2 and V is TRBV19, with a weak D call TRBD1 (6 bases). The CDR3 is 14 amino acids. Looked up from germline, CDR1 is LNHDA and CDR2 is SQIVND (reference sequence). V was clipped by 5 bases and J by 2 bases, with 12 bases between them. CDR3 in DNA: TGTGCCAGTAGTCCAAACGGACAGAACTATGGCTACACCTTC. Translation: CASSPNGQNYGYTF.

This clonotype came up a few times. This clone may be a read error of a much larger clone one base away. V and J are TRBV7-9 and TRBJ2-7, with 8 bases fitting TRBD2. CDR1 is SEHNR and CDR2 is FQNEAQ in the germline V gene (reference sequence). The CDR3 runs 13 residues. CDR3 nucleotides: TGTACCAGCAGCTTAGGAGCGGGAGACGAGCAGTACTTC. Translating gives CTSSLGAGDEQYF.

This clonotype was observed once. The chain combines TRBV7-9 with TRBJ2-3; D remains unclear. V was trimmed by 6 bases and J by 0 bases, leaving 13 bases between them. The length of the CDR3 is 15 residues. Germline V lookup: CDR1 SEHNR, CDR2 FQNEAQ (reference sequence). The CDR3 DNA follows: TGTGCCAGCAGTATCCCCACGGACAGCACAGATACGCAGTATTTT. Its translation: CASSIPTDSTDTQYF.

Only a few counts were recorded for this clonotype. The rearrangement uses TRBV19 and TRBJ2-7, with 9 bases aligning to TRBD1. This CDR3 has 14 residues. The V and J ends lost 5 bases and 2 bases, in that order; junction bases with no gene match: 4. From germline, CDR1 is LNHDA and CDR2 SQIVND (reference sequence). The CDR3 loop is CASSDRGGPYEQYF. CDR3 DNA sequence: TGTGCCAGTAGTGACAGGGGGGGCCCCTACGAGCAGTACTTC.

Concerning this clonotype: Since the CDR3 does not end with the conserved phenylalanine or tryptophan, this likely comes from a read error. This rearrangement joins TRBV19 to TRBJ2-7, with TRBD1 as a possible D gene (6 bases). Germline CDR1 LNHDA, CDR2 SQIVND (reference sequence). The CDR3 covers 13 residues. V was clipped by 5 bases and J by 7 bases, with 15 bases between them. For the CDR3, the DNA is TGTGCCAGTAGTGTCTTCAGCAGGGGTGAGCAGTACCTC. It yields the protein CASSVFSRGEQYL.

Notes on this clonotype: A much bigger clone sits one base away, suggesting this may be a read error. This chain uses TRBV5-1 with TRBJ2-1; possibly TRBD2 for D (6 bases). V shed 0 bases and J shed 9 bases, with 13 bases lying between them. Germline loops: CDR1 SGHRS, CDR2 YFSETQ. This CDR3 contains 14 residues. This chain's CDR3 is CASSLVGGMVEQFF. The CDR3 DNA sequence: TGCGCCAGCAGCTTGGTTGGCGGGATGGTTGAGCAGTTCTTC. Full variable domain (remainder filled in from reference TRBV5-1 and TRBJ2-1): KAGVTQTPRYLIKTRGQQVTLSCSPISGHRSVSWYQQTPGQGLQFLFEYFSETQRNKGNFPGRFSGRQFSNSRSEMNVSTLELGDSALYLCASSLVGGMVEQFFGPGTRLTVL.